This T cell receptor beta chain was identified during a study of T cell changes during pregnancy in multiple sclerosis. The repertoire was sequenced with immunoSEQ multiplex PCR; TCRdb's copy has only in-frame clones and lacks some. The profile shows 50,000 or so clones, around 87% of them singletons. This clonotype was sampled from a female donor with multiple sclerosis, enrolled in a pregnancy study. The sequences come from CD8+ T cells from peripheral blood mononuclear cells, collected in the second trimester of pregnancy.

The CDR3 reads CASSSLTGGTDTQYF. CDR3 DNA sequence: TGTGCCAGCAGTTCCTTAACAGGGGGCACAGATACGCAGTATTTT. The chain employs TRBV27 and TRBJ2-3; 7 positions match TRBD1. The CDR3 spans 15 residues. J was trimmed by 1 base and V by 4 bases; bases with no gene match: 5. From germline, CDR1 is MNHEY and CDR2 SMNVEV (reference sequence).